Listed below are T cell receptor beta chains from one sample, sequenced in a study of cytomegalovirus exposure and HLA in healthy donors. Data came from immunoSEQ multiplex PCR; TCRdb stores just in-frame clones and leaves some out. The sample records around 150,000 clones, more than 70% being singletons. What was sequenced was PBMCs. The origin of the receptors is a male donor in good health and CMV-seronegative. Both conserved end residues are part of each CDR3. D genes are given only for firm matches. Rows give clone size only sometimes, using once, few, many, or a class for an expanded clone.

v_gene	d_gene	abundance	j_gene	CDR3aa	CDR3nt
TRBV18	.	few	TRBJ2-7	CASSPGAYFEQYF	TGTGCCAGCTCACCAGGGGCCTACTTCGAGCAGTACTTC
TRBV6-1	.	.	TRBJ1-4	CASSLGSADEKLFF	TGTGCCAGCAGCCTAGGGAGCGCGGATGAAAAACTGTTTTTT
TRBV10-1	.	.	TRBJ1-1	CASSGTAEAFF	TGCGCCAGCAGTGGGACAGCTGAAGCTTTCTTT
TRBV4-1	.	.	TRBJ1-2	CASSQASPGVVPNYGYTF	TGCGCCAGCAGCCAAGCTAGCCCGGGGGTTGTGCCTAACTATGGCTACACCTTC
TRBV6-1	TRBD1	.	TRBJ2-5	CASIDPGQGAGETQYF	TGTGCCAGCATTGACCCGGGGCAGGGGGCTGGAGAGACCCAGTACTTC
TRBV7-8	.	.	TRBJ2-7	CASSLYQAYEQYF	TGTGCCAGCAGCTTATACCAGGCCTACGAGCAGTACTTC
TRBV7-9	TRBD2	.	TRBJ2-1	CASSLRREGGEQFF	TGTGCCAGCAGCTTGAGGAGGGAGGGTGGTGAGCAGTTCTTC
TRBV18	.	.	TRBJ1-1	CASSQGQGAFF	TGTGCCAGCTCACAGGGGCAGGGAGCTTTCTTT
TRBV5-1	.	few	TRBJ1-4	CASRDIGATNEKLFF	TGCGCCAGCAGAGATATAGGGGCAACTAATGAAAAACTGTTTTTT
TRBV10-3	TRBD2	.	TRBJ2-1	CAINSGSSYNEQFF	TGTGCCATCAACAGCGGGAGCTCCTACAATGAGCAGTTCTTC
TRBV6-5	TRBD1	.	TRBJ2-7	CASNPDRAFTYEQYF	TGTGCCAGCAACCCGGACAGGGCCTTCACCTACGAGCAGTACTTC
TRBV1	.	.	TRBJ1-6	CTSSQDNEGQGLWYSPLHF	TGCACCAGCAGCCAAGATAACGAAGGGCAGGGACTTTGGTATTCACCCCTCCACTTT
TRBV27	TRBD2	.	TRBJ2-5	CASTSLGGGETQYF	TGTGCCAGCACCAGCCTGGGGGGGGGAGAGACCCAGTACTTC
TRBV5-8	.	few	TRBJ2-1	CASSPSSEDEQFF	TGTGCCAGCAGCCCCTCTAGCGAAGATGAGCAGTTCTTC
TRBV2	TRBD1	once	TRBJ1-2	CASSGLMTGGIYGYTF	TGTGCCAGCAGTGGGCTTATGACAGGGGGCATCTATGGCTACACCTTC
TRBV6-1	.	.	TRBJ2-1	CASSEWRGGGNEQFF	TGTGCCAGCAGTGAGTGGAGGGGGGGTGGCAATGAGCAGTTCTTC
TRBV11-2	TRBD1	.	TRBJ2-2	CASSLWAGGITGELFF	TGTGCCAGCAGCTTATGGGCAGGGGGCATCACCGGGGAGCTGTTTTTT
TRBV18	.	once	TRBJ2-3	CASSRPQPRTDTQYF	TGTGCCAGCTCACGGCCACAGCCCCGCACAGATACGCAGTATTTT
TRBV6-1	.	.	TRBJ2-3	CASSPGSGTQYF	TGTGCCAGCAGTCCAGGGTCGGGTACGCAGTATTTT
TRBV4-1	TRBD1	.	TRBJ2-6	CASSLGQGVSGANVLTF	TGCGCCAGCAGCCTGGGACAGGGGGTCTCTGGGGCCAACGTCCTGACTTTC
TRBV7-9	.	.	TRBJ1-3	CASSLDWGGSGNTIYF	TGTGCCAGCAGCTTAGATTGGGGGGGCTCTGGAAACACCATATATTTT
TRBV7-2	TRBD2	.	TRBJ2-1	CASSLAGLLNEQFF	TGTGCCAGCAGCTTAGCGGGACTACTGAATGAGCAGTTCTTC
TRBV6-5	TRBD1	.	TRBJ1-5	CASSYSWTGDQPQHF	TGTGCCAGCAGTTACTCCTGGACAGGAGATCAGCCCCAGCATTTT
TRBV7-2	.	.	TRBJ2-7	CASSLAQGYEQYF	TGTGCCAGCAGCTTAGCCCAGGGCTACGAGCAGTACTTC
TRBV6-4	.	.	TRBJ1-1	CASSASMNTEAFF	TGTGCCAGCAGTGCATCCATGAACACTGAAGCTTTCTTT
TRBV5-6	.	.	TRBJ1-1	CASSRTGFMNTEAFF	TGTGCCAGCAGCCGGACGGGGTTCATGAACACTGAAGCTTTCTTT
TRBV7-3	TRBD1	.	TRBJ2-3	CASSLTGSRTDTQYF	TGTGCCAGCAGCTTGACAGGGTCACGCACAGATACGCAGTATTTT
TRBV7-6	TRBD2	.	TRBJ2-3	CASSLGVAGRSTDTQYF	TGTGCCAGCAGCCTAGGGGTAGCGGGGAGGTCCACAGATACGCAGTATTTT
TRBV5-1	.	.	TRBJ2-2	CASSLQGPNTGELFF	TGCGCCAGCAGCTTGCAGGGTCCGAACACCGGGGAGCTGTTTTTT
TRBV28	.	.	TRBJ2-7	CASSSSFHEQYF	TGTGCCAGCAGTTCCTCCTTTCACGAGCAGTACTTC
TRBV9	.	.	TRBJ1-2	CASSPGTNGGYTF	TGTGCCAGCAGCCCCGGGACAAATGGAGGCTACACCTTC
TRBV4-2	.	.	TRBJ2-3	CASSQGVYTQYF	TGTGCCAGCAGCCAAGGAGTGTATACGCAGTATTTT
TRBV6-6	.	.	TRBJ1-5	CASSYTGDSNQPQHF	TGTGCCAGCAGTTATACGGGGGACAGCAATCAGCCCCAGCATTTT
TRBV10-3	.	.	TRBJ1-2	CAIKAGRRGGYTF	TGTGCCATCAAGGCGGGACGGCGGGGAGGCTACACCTTC
TRBV28	.	.	TRBJ1-4	CASSLNEKLFF	TGTGCCAGCAGCCTAAACGAAAAACTGTTTTTT
TRBV5-4	.	.	TRBJ2-7	CASSLDMIYEQYF	TGTGCCAGCAGCTTGGACATGATATACGAGCAGTACTTC
TRBV19	.	.	TRBJ2-2	CASWAGAGGELFF	TGTGCCAGCTGGGCAGGGGCTGGCGGGGAGCTGTTTTTT
TRBV7-9	TRBD1	.	TRBJ2-3	CASSVHRGLADTQYF	TGTGCCAGCAGCGTACACAGGGGGCTTGCAGATACGCAGTATTTT
TRBV29-1	TRBD2	.	TRBJ2-3	CSGGGGRATDTQYF	TGCAGCGGGGGTGGCGGGAGGGCTACAGATACGCAGTATTTT
TRBV7-9	.	.	TRBJ1-1	CASSSIRGGARTEAFF	TGTGCCAGCAGCTCCATCCGTGGGGGGGCCAGGACTGAAGCTTTCTTT
TRBV6-5	TRBD1	.	TRBJ2-7	CASAGQGSYEQYF	TGTGCCAGTGCGGGACAGGGCTCCTACGAGCAGTACTTC
TRBV7-9	.	few	TRBJ1-1	CASSPQGTLNTEAFF	TGTGCCAGCAGCCCGCAGGGCACGCTGAACACTGAAGCTTTCTTT
TRBV6-6	TRBD2	.	TRBJ2-7	CASSYPSGASYEQYF	TGTGCCAGCAGTTACCCTAGCGGCGCCTCCTACGAGCAGTACTTC